The 14 T cell receptor beta chains below all came from one sample that was sequenced in a study of cytomegalovirus exposure and HLA in healthy donors. It was with 60 Vbeta and 13 Jbeta primers that the PCR ran. Assay used: immunoSEQ multiplex PCR; TCRdb lists only in-frame clones, some missing. The data contain about 180,000 clones, about four fifths of them seen just once; the ten biggest clones take up over 2.5%. The sequenced sample was PBMCs. The receptors here all came from a male donor in good health and CMV-seronegative.

This chain uses TRBV4-1 with TRBJ2-3, with D possibly being TRBD2 (7 bases). The CDR3 spans 16 residues. Trimming pared 0 bases from V and 4 bases from J, leaving 14 bases between. Per the germline V gene, CDR1 is MGHRA and CDR2 is YSYEKL. CDR3 residues: CASSQESQGRADTQYF. CDR3 DNA sequence: TGCGCCAGCAGCCAAGAATCGCAGGGGAGGGCAGATACGCAGTATTTT.

The chain joins TRBV18 to TRBJ1-1; the D is unclear. There are 15 residues in the CDR3. Trimming shortened V by 0 bases and J by 0 bases, and 8 bases separated the two germline ends. In germline, CDR1 is KGHSH, CDR2 LQKENI. CDR3 loop: CASSPPGGLNTEAFF. In DNA form, the CDR3 reads TGTGCCAGCTCACCACCGGGAGGGTTGAACACTGAAGCTTTCTTT. The full variable domain, in which reference TRBV18 and TRBJ1-1 provide the parts outside the CDR3, is NAGVMQNPRHLVRRRGQEARLRCSPMKGHSHVYWYRQLPEEGLKFMVYLQKENIIDESGMPKERFSAEFPKEGPSILRIQQVVRGDSAAYFCASSPPGGLNTEAFFGQGTRLTVV.

This chain links TRBV6-6 with TRBJ1-1; D perhaps matches TRBD1 (5 bases). V dropped 4 bases and J dropped 1 base, with 13 bases sitting between them. Germline CDR1 reads MNHNY; CDR2 reads SVGAGI (reference sequence). The CDR3 sequence is 15 residues long. CDR3 protein: CASSSPGEANTEAFF. The CDR3 coding sequence is TGTGCCAGCAGTTCGCCGGGGGAGGCGAACACTGAAGCTTTCTTT.

In its sample, this clone was seen a few times. The chain has TRBV28 and TRBJ2-1; no definite D call. The CDR3 loop spans 15 amino acids. V shed 4 bases and J shed 6 bases, with 16 bases lying between them. Germline lookup yields CDR1 MDHEN and CDR2 SYDVKM. The CDR3 protein is CASSSPRSTANEQFF. Here the CDR3 DNA reads TGTGCCAGCAGTTCCCCGAGGAGCACGGCCAATGAGCAGTTCTTC.

This clone was picked up a small number of times. V is TRBV9 and J is TRBJ2-1; TRBD1 aligns across 8 bases. The CDR3 has 15 amino acids. Germline values: CDR1 SGDLS, CDR2 YYNGEE. Trimming at V came to 4 bases and at J to 8 bases, leaving 11 bases not matched to a gene. CDR3 sequence: CASSPRDRSTYEQFF. Written as DNA, the CDR3 is TGTGCCAGCAGCCCTCGGGACAGGAGTACATATGAGCAGTTCTTC.

The chain has TRBV5-1 and TRBJ2-5; D may be TRBD1 (5 bases). The last part of the DNA fits TRBJ2-7 better; the J call may be wrong. CDR1 and CDR2 (germline): SGHRS, YFSETQ. There are 15 residues in the CDR3. The CDR3 nucleotides are TGCGCCAGCAGCTGGAAGACAGAGCTTTCCTACGAGCAGTACTTC. This gives the protein CASSWKTELSYEQYF.

This clone was seen only once. The V gene is TRBV29-1, the J gene TRBJ2-1; 7 nucleotides align to TRBD2. CDR1 and CDR2 from the germline V gene are SQVTM and ANQGSEA. V gave up 0 bases and J gave up 6 bases; unmatched junction bases: 5. The CDR3 runs to 14 residues. CDR3 sequence: CSVEEQRGFNEQFF. CDR3 DNA: TGCAGCGTTGAAGAGCAGCGGGGCTTCAATGAGCAGTTCTTC.

This clone was picked up one time. V is TRBV7-2 and J is TRBJ1-5, with 7 bases matching TRBD1. V shed 5 bases, J shed 7 bases, and the junction held 11 bases outside the gene matches. Germline-derived CDR1 and CDR2 are SGHTA and FQGNSA. This CDR3 is 15 amino acids long. CDR3 coding DNA: TGTGCCAGCAGCCTATCGACAGGGTTTGTCCAGCCCCAGCATTTT. Translating gives CASSLSTGFVQPQHF.

This chain uses TRBV6-1 with TRBJ2-3; 15 nucleotides agree with TRBD2. V shed 4 bases and J 4 bases; nucleotides not matched to a gene: 0. This CDR3 is built from 15 residues. Germline V CDR1 and CDR2: MNHNS, SASEGT. CDR3 in DNA: TGTGCCAGCAGTGGGACTAGCGGGGGGGCAGATACGCAGTATTTT. Translating it yields CASSGTSGGADTQYF.

DNA of the CDR3: TGTGCCAGCAGCGGCCCGGGTCGCGGCTACGAGCAGTACTTC. Its translation is CASSGPGRGYEQYF. This chain connects TRBV9 to TRBJ2-7; D gene ambiguous. The CDR3 is 14 amino acids. Germline CDR1 reads SGDLS; CDR2 reads YYNGEE. Trimming took 3 bases from V and 3 from J, leaving 13 bases between them.

The chain links TRBV10-3 to TRBJ2-2, with TRBD1 matching over 7 bases. This CDR3 region has 13 residues. CDR1 and CDR2 from the germline V gene are ENHRY and SYGVKD. Unmatched junction bases numbered 2, after V lost 6 bases and J lost 4 bases. CDR3 sequence: CAIRYRGTGELFF. CDR3 bases: TGTGCCATCAGATACAGGGGCACCGGGGAGCTGTTTTTT.

About this clone itself: Other nucleotide sequences from this sample produce the same CDR3. The V gene is TRBV5-1, the J gene TRBJ1-5; D unresolved. Germline CDR1 and CDR2: SGHRS and YFSETQ. Trimming shortened V by 0 bases and J by 5 bases, and 6 bases separated the two germline ends. The CDR3 sequence is 13 residues long. For the CDR3, the DNA is TGCGCCAGCAGCTTGGCAGGTTATCAGCCCCAGCATTTT. It codes for CASSLAGYQPQHF.

This clone occurred once. The V gene is TRBV10-3, the J gene TRBJ1-5; 7 bases line up with TRBD1. V lost 5 bases to trimming and J lost 2 bases; unmatched junction nucleotides: 9. Germline V lookup: CDR1 ENHRY, CDR2 SYGVKD. The CDR3 is 16 amino acids. The CDR3 region is CAISPRGLTGNQPQHF. In DNA, the CDR3 is TGTGCCATCAGTCCGAGGGGGCTCACGGGCAATCAGCCCCAGCATTTT.

This clone has only one observation. V gene TRBV7-2 combines with J gene TRBJ2-4; D call uncertain. V was shortened by 0 bases and J by 6 bases, with 9 bases between the two germline ends. The germline gives CDR1 SGHTA, CDR2 FQGNSA. CDR3 length equals 14 residues. In DNA, the CDR3 is TGTGCCAGCAGCTTAGCGCGTAATCCAAACATTCAGTACTTC. Translation: CASSLARNPNIQYF.